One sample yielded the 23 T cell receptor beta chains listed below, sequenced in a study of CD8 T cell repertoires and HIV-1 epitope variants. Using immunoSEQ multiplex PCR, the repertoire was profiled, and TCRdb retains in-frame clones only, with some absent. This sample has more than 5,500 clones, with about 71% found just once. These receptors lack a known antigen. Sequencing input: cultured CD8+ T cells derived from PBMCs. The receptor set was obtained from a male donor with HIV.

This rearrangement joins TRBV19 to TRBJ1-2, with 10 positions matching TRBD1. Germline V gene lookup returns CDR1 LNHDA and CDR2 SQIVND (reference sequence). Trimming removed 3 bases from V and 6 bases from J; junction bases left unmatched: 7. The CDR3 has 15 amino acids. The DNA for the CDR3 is TGTGCCAGTAGTATGGGACAGGGGCTACGGGATGGCTACACCTTC. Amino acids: CASSMGQGLRDGYTF.

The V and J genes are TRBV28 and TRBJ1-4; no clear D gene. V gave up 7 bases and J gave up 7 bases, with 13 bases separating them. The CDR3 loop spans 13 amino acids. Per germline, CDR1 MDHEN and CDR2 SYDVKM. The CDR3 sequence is CASNGETPEKLFF. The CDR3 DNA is TGTGCCAGCAACGGGGAGACCCCTGAAAAACTGTTTTTT.

CDR3 nucleotide sequence: TGTGCCAGCAGCCAAGCGGAGGATCAAGAGACCCAGTACTTC. Protein product: CASSQAEDQETQYF. This chain uses TRBV4-2 with TRBJ2-5, with D tentatively TRBD2 (5 bases). Deletions cut 1 base from V and 2 bases from J, with 8 bases between. There are 14 residues in the CDR3. Germline V gene data show CDR1 as LGHNA and CDR2 as YNFKEQ.

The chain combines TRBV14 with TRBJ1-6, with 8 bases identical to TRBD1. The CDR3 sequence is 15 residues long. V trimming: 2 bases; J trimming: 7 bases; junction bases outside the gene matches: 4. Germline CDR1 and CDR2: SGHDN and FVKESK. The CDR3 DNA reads TGTGCCAGCAGCCAAACGACAGGGGCGAATTCACCCCTCCACTTT. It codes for CASSQTTGANSPLHF.

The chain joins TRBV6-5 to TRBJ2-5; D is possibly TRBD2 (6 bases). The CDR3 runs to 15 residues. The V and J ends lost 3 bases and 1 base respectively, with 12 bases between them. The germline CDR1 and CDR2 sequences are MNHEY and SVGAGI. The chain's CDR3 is CASSYSGLIQETQYF. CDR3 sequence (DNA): TGTGCCAGCAGTTATAGCGGACTTATCCAAGAGACCCAGTACTTC.

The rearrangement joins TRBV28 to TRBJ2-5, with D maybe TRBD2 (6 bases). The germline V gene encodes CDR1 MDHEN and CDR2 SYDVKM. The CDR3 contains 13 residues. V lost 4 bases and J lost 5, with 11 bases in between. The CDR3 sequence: CASSWGLLETQYF. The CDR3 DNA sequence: TGTGCCAGCAGTTGGGGACTTTTGGAGACCCAGTACTTC.

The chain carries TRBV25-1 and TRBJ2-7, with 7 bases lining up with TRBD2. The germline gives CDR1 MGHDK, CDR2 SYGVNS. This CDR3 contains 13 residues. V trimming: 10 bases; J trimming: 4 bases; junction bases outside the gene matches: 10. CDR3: CATGGASGYEQYF. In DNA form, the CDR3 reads TGTGCCACCGGAGGCGCTAGCGGTTACGAGCAGTACTTC.

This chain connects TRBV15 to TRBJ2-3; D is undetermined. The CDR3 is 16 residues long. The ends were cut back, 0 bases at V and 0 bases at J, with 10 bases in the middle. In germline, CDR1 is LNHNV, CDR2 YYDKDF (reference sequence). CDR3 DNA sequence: TGTGCCACCAGCAGAGATTTAGTTGCTAGCACAGATACGCAGTATTTT. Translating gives CATSRDLVASTDTQYF.

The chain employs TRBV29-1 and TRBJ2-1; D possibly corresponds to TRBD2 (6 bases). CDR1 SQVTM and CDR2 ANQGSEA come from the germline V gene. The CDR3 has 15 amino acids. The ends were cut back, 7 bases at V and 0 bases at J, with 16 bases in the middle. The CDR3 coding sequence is TGCAGCGCCCTGGGGCGGGGAACCTCCTACAATGAGCAGTTCTTC. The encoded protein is CSALGRGTSYNEQFF.

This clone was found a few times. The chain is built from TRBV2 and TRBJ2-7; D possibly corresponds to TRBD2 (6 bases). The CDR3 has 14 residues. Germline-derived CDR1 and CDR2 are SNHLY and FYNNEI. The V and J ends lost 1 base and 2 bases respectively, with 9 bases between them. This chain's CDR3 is CASSEGGETYEQYF. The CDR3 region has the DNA TGTGCCAGCAGTGAAGGGGGGGAGACCTACGAGCAGTACTTC.

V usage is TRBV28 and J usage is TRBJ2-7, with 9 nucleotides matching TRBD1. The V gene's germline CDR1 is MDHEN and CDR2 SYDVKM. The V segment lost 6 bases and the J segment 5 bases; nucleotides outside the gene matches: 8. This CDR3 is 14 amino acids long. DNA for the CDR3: TGTGCCAGCAGGCCTGGACAGGGGTCCCACGAGCAGTACTTC. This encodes CASRPGQGSHEQYF. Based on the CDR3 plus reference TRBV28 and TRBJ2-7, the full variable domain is DVKVTQSSRYLVKRTGEKVFLECVQDMDHENMFWYRQDPGLGLRLIYFSYDVKMKEKGDIPEGYSVSREKKERFSLILESASTNQTSMYLCASRPGQGSHEQYFGPGTRLTVT.

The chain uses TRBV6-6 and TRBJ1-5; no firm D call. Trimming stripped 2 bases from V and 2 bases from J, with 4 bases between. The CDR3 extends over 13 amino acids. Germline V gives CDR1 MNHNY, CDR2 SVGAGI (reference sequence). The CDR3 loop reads CASSYKGNQPQHF. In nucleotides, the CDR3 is TGTGCCAGCAGTTACAAGGGCAATCAGCCCCAGCATTTT.

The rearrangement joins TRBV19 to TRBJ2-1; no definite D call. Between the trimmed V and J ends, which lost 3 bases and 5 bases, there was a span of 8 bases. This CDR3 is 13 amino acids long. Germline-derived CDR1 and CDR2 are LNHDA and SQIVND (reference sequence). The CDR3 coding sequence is TGTGCCAGTAGTATTATGTCCGACAATGAGCAGTTCTTC. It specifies CASSIMSDNEQFF.

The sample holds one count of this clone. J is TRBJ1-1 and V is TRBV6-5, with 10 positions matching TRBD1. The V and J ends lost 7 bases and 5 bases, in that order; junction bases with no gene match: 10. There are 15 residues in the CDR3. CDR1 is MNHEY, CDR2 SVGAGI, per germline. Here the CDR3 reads CASTRGQGVRTEAFF. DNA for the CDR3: TGTGCCAGCACCCGAGGACAGGGGGTAAGAACTGAAGCTTTCTTT.

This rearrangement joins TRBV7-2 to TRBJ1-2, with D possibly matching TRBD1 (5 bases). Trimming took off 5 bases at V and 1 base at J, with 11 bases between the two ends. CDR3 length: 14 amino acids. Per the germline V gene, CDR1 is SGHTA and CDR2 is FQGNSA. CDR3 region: CASSQLRGNYGYTF. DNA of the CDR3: TGTGCCAGCAGCCAACTAAGGGGTAACTATGGCTACACCTTC. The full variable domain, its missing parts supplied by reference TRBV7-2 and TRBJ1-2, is GAGVSQSPSNKVTEKGKDVELRCDPISGHTALYWYRQSLGQGLEFLIYFQGNSAPDKSGLPSDRFSAERTGGSVSTLTIQRTQQEDSAVYLCASSQLRGNYGYTFGSGTRLTVV.

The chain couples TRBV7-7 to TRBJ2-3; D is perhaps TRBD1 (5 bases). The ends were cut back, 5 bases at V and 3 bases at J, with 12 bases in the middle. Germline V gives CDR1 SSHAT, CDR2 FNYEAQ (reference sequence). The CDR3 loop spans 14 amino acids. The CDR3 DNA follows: TGTGCCAGCAGCACCGGGCACAGGACAGATACGCAGTATTTT. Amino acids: CASSTGHRTDTQYF.

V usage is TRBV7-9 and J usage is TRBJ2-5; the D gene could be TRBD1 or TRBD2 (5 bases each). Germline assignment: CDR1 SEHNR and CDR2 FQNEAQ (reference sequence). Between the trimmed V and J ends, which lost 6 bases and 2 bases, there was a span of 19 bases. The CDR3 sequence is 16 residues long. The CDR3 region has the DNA TGTGCCAGCAGTCCTGTCCCGGGACGTAGACAAGAGACCCAGTACTTC. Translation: CASSPVPGRRQETQYF. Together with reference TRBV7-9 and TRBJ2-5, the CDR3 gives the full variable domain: DTGVSQNPRHKITKRGQNVTFRCDPISEHNRLYWYRQTLGQGPEFLTYFQNEAQLEKSRLLSDRFSAERPKGSFSTLEIQRTEQGDSAMYLCASSPVPGRRQETQYFGPGTRLLVL.

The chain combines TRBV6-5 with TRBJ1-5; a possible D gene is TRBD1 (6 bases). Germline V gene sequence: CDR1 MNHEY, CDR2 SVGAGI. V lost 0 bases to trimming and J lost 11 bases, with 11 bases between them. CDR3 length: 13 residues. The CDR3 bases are TGTGCCAGCAGTTACTCAGGACAGCTGGCCCAGCATTTT. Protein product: CASSYSGQLAQHF.

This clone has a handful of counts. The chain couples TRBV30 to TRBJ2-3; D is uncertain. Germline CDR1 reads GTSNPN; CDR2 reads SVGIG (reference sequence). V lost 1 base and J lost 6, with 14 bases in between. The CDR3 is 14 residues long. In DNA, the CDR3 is TGTGCCTGGAGTGGTGAGGTTGTTGGCGATACGCAGTATTTT. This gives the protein CAWSGEVVGDTQYF.

For the CDR3, the DNA is TGTGCCAGCAGTTCCCCGACAGGATGGAACAATGAGCAGTTCTTC. Residues: CASSSPTGWNNEQFF. The rearrangement uses TRBV28 and TRBJ2-1, with D possibly being TRBD1 (6 bases). CDR1 is MDHEN, CDR2 SYDVKM, per germline. The germline V and J ends were trimmed by 4 bases and 5 bases, with 15 bases remaining between them. This CDR3 has 15 residues.

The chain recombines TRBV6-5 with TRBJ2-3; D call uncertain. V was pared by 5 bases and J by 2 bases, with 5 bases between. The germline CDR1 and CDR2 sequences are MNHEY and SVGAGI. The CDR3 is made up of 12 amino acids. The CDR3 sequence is CASSGDTDTQYF. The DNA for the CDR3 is TGTGCCAGCAGTGGAGACACAGATACGCAGTATTTT.

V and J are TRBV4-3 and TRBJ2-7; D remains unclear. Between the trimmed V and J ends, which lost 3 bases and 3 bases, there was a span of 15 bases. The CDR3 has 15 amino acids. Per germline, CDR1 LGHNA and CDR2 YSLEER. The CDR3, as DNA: TGCGCCAGCAGCCAGGGTCCGGGCCAGGTCTACGAGCAGTACTTC. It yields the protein CASSQGPGQVYEQYF.

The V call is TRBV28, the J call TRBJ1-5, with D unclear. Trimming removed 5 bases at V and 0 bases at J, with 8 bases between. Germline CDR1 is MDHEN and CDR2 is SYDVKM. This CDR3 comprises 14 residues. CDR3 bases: TGTGCCAGCAGTCCCTCGAGTAGCAATCAGCCCCAGCATTTT. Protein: CASSPSSSNQPQHF.